A single sample is the source of the 8 T cell receptor beta chains below, sequenced in a study of shared clonotypes between healthy human individuals. The naive CD8 fraction comprised CD45RO-negative cells positively selected for CCR7 and excluded terminally differentiated effector memory CD45RA+ cells. The method was immunoSEQ multiplex PCR; TCRdb's version includes in-frame clones alone and lacks a portion of them. The data show fewer than 1 million clones, roughly 96% seen once. Sequenced sample: naive CD8+ T cells sorted from blood. These receptors were collected from a man aged 25-40 years in good health.

On this clone itself: An end of the junction differs from the germline gene, which may be a read error. The chain has TRBV15 and TRBJ2-1; 15 bases fit TRBD2. Germline CDR1 and CDR2: LNHNV and YYDKDF (reference sequence). The CDR3 has 22 residues. DNA of the CDR3: TGTGCCACCAGCGGAGAGCCGGGACTAGCGGGAGGTACCTCAAATTCCTACAATGAGCAGTTCTTC. Translating gives CATSGEPGLAGGTSNSYNEQFF.

This chain joins TRBV29-1 and TRBJ1-1, with D maybe TRBD1 (6 bases). The CDR3 has 14 amino acids. Trimming removed 5 bases from V and 0 bases from J, with 13 bases in between. Per germline, CDR1 SQVTM and CDR2 ANQGSEA. CDR3 nucleotide sequence: TGCAGCGTTACGGGGGCCCTTCTGAACACTGAAGCTTTCTTT. Translated, it gives CSVTGALLNTEAFF.

The chain joins TRBV27 to TRBJ2-6, with D unresolved. The V end lost 8 bases, the J end lost 0 bases, and 5 bases lay between the germline ends. In germline, CDR1 is MNHEY, CDR2 SMNVEV (reference sequence). This CDR3 comprises 13 residues. The CDR3 coding sequence is TGTGCCAGCTCGGTCTCTGGGGCCAACGTCCTGACTTTC. It codes for CASSVSGANVLTF.

The rearrangement links TRBV9 to TRBJ2-1; the D gene is possibly TRBD2 (6 bases). Deletions cut 4 bases from V and 2 bases from J, with 13 bases between. Looked up from germline, CDR1 is SGDLS and CDR2 is YYNGEE. The CDR3 runs to 15 residues. The CDR3 region is CASSKSGQAYNEQFF. The CDR3 DNA reads as TGTGCCAGCAGCAAAAGCGGGCAAGCCTACAATGAGCAGTTCTTC.

J is TRBJ2-1 and V is TRBV9; a weak D match, TRBD2 (5 bases). V gave up 2 bases and J gave up 4 bases, with 13 bases separating them. There are 15 residues in the CDR3. Germline CDR1 reads SGDLS; CDR2 reads YYNGEE. The CDR3 loop reads CASSVGRVLYNEQFF. CDR3 nucleotides: TGTGCCAGCAGCGTTGGGCGGGTCCTTTACAATGAGCAGTTCTTC.

The V and J genes are TRBV5-1 and TRBJ2-6; D remains ambiguous. V was clipped by 4 bases and J by 2 bases, with 10 bases between them. CDR1 and CDR2 from the germline V gene are SGHRS and YFSETQ. This CDR3 spans 15 amino acids. The CDR3 reads CASSPDMTGANVLTF. The CDR3, as DNA: TGCGCCAGCAGCCCTGACATGACTGGGGCCAACGTCCTGACTTTC.

The gene calls are TRBV7-9 and TRBJ1-2, with D hard to call. The V gene lost 1 base and the J gene lost 3 bases, with 9 bases spanning the gap. The germline V gene has CDR1 SEHNR and CDR2 FQNEAQ (reference sequence). This CDR3 has 14 amino acids. The CDR3 DNA is TGTGCCAGCAGCTTAGTTGGTGGTGACTATGGCTACACCTTC. This translates into CASSLVGGDYGYTF.

This chain links TRBV5-1 with TRBJ2-7; 7 positions match TRBD1. This CDR3 has 16 residues. The V and J ends lost 0 bases and 1 base, in that order; junction bases with no gene match: 7. Germline CDR1 is SGHRS and CDR2 is YFSETQ. This CDR3 reads CASSLETGHLSYEQYF. The CDR3 DNA reads TGCGCCAGCAGCTTGGAGACAGGGCACCTATCCTACGAGCAGTACTTC. Variable domain in full (rest from reference TRBV5-1 and TRBJ2-7): KAGVTQTPRYLIKTRGQQVTLSCSPISGHRSVSWYQQTPGQGLQFLFEYFSETQRNKGNFPGRFSGRQFSNSRSEMNVSTLELGDSALYLCASSLETGHLSYEQYFGPGTRLTVT.